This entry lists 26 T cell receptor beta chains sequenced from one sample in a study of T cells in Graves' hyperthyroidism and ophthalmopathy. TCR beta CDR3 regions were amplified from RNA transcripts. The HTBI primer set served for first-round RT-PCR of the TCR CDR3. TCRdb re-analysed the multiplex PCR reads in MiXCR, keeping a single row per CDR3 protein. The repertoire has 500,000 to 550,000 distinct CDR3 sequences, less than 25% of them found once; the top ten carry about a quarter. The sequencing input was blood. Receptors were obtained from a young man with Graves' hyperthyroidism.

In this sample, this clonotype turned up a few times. CDR3 sequence: CASRSGVHLPNYEQYF. The DNA of the CDR3 is TGTGCCAGCAGGAGCGGGGTCCACCTCCCTAACTACGAGCAGTACTTC. The chain uses TRBV2 and TRBJ2-7, with 7 bases matching TRBD2. J lost 3 bases, V lost 6 bases, and 14 bases had no gene match. The length of the CDR3 is 16 residues. CDR1 and CDR2 from the germline V gene are SNHLY and FYNNEI.

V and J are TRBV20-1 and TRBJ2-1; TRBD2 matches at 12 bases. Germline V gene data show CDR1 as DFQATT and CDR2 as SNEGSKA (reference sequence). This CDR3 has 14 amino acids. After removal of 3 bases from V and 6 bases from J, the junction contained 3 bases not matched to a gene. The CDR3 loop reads CSASTSGGTNEQFF. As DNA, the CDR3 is TGCAGTGCTAGTACTAGCGGGGGGACCAATGAGCAGTTCTTC.

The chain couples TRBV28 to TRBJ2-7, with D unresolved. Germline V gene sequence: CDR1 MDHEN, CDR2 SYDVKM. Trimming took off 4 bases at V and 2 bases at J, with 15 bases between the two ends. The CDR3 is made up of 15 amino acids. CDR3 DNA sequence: TGTGCCAGCAGTTCGGGTTGGCAAACCACCTACGAGCAGTACTTC. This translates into CASSSGWQTTYEQYF.

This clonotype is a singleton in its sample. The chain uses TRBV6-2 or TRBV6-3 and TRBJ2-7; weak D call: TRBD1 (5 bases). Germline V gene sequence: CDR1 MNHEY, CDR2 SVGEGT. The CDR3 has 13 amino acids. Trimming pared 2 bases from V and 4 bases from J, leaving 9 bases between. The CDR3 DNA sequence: TGTGCCAGCAGTTACAGGGGTGGGTACGAGCAGTACTTC. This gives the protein CASSYRGGYEQYF.

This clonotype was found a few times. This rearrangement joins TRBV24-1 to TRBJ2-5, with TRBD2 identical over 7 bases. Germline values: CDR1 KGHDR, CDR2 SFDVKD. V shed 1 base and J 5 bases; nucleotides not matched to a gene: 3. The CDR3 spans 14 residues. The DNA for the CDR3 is TGTGCCACCAGTGATTTTCGGGAGGTGGAGACCCAGTACTTC. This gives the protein CATSDFREVETQYF.

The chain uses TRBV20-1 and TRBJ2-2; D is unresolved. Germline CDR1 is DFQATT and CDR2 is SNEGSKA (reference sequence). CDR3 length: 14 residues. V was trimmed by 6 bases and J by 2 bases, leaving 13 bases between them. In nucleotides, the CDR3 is TGCAGTGCCCCCTTGGGCGGAAACACCGGGGAGCTGTTTTTT. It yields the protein CSAPLGGNTGELFF.

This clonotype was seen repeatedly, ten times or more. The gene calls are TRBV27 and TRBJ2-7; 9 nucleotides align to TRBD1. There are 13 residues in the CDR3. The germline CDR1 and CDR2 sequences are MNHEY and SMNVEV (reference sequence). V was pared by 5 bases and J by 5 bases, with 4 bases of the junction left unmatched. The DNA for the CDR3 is TGTGCCAGCAGTCCACAGGGGGCCAACGAGCAGTACTTC. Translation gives CASSPQGANEQYF.

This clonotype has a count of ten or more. CDR3 in DNA: TGTGCCAGCAGCCCGGGGACAGGGATCGATGAAGCTTTCTTT. Translated: CASSPGTGIDEAFF. This rearrangement joins TRBV3-1 to TRBJ1-1, with 9 bases identical to TRBD1. CDR3 size: 14 residues. Germline trimming cut 4 bases from V and 7 bases from J; bases unmatched to any gene: 7. Germline V lookup: CDR1 LGHDT, CDR2 YNNKEL (reference sequence).

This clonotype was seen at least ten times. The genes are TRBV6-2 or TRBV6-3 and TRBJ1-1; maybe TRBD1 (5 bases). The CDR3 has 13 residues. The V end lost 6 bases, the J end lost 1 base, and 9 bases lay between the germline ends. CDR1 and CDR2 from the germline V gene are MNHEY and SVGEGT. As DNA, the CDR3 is TGTGCCAGCAGCCCCAGGGAGAACACTGAAGCTTTCTTT. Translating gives CASSPRENTEAFF.

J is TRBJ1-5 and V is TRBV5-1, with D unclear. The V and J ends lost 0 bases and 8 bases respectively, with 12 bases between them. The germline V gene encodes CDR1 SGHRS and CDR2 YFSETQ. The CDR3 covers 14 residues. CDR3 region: CASSLGGYNEPQHF. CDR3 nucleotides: TGCGCCAGCAGCTTGGGAGGGTATAATGAGCCCCAGCATTTT.

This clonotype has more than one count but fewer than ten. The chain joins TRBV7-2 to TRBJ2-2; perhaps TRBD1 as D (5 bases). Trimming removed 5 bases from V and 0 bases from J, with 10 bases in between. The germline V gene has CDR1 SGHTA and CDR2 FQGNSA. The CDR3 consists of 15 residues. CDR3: CASSIRDPNTGELFF. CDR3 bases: TGTGCCAGCAGCATCAGGGATCCGAACACCGGGGAGCTGTTTTTT.

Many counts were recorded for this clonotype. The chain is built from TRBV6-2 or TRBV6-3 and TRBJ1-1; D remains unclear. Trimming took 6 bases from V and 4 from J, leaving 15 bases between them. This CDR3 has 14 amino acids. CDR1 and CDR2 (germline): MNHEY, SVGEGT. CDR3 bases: TGTGCCAGCAGGCCCCTGGAGCTCGGCACTGAAGCTTTCTTT. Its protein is CASRPLELGTEAFF.

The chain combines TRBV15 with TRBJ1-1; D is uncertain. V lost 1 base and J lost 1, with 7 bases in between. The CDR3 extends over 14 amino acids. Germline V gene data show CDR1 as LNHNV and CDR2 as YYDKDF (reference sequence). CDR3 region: CATSRATANTEAFF. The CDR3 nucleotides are TGTGCCACCAGCAGAGCCACAGCGAACACTGAAGCTTTCTTT.

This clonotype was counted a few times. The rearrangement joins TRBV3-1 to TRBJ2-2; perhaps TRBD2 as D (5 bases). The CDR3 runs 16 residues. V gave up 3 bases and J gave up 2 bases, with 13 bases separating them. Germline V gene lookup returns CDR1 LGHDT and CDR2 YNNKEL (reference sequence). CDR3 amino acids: CASSHSRGINTGELFF. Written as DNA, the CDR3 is TGTGCCAGCAGCCATAGTAGAGGGATCAACACCGGGGAGCTGTTTTTT. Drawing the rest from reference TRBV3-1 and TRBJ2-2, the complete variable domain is DTAVSQTPKYLVTQMGNDKSIKCEQNLGHDTMYWYKQDSKKFLKIMFSYNNKELIINETVPNRFSPKSPDKAHLNLHINSLELGDSAVYFCASSHSRGINTGELFFGEGSRLTVL.

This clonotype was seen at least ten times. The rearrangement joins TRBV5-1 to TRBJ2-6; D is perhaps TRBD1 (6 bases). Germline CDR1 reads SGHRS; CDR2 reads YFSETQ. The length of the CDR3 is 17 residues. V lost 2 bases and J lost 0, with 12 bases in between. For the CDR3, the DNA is TGCGCCAGCAGCTTCGACAGGATAAACTCTGGGGCCAACGTCCTGACTTTC. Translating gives CASSFDRINSGANVLTF.

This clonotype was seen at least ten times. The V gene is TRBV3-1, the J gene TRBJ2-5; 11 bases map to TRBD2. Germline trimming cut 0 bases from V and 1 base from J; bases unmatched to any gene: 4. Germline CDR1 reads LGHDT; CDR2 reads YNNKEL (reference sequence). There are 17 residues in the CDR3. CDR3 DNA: TGTGCCAGCAGCCAAGAGGGCGGGACTAGCGGCCAAGAGACCCAGTACTTC. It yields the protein CASSQEGGTSGQETQYF.

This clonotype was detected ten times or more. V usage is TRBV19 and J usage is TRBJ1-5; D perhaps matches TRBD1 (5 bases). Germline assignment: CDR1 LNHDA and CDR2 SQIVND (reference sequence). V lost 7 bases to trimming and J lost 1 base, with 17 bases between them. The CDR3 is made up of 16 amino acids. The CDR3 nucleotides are TGTGCCAGTACCATGGGGGGGGATAGAAGCAATCAGCCCCAGCATTTT. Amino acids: CASTMGGDRSNQPQHF.

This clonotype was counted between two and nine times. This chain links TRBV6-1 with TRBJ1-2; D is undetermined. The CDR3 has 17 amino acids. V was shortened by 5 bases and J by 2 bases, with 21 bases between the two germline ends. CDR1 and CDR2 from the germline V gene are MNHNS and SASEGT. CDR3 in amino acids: CASSTTPVTLRNYGYTF. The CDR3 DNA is TGTGCCAGCAGTACCACCCCCGTCACGCTTAGGAACTATGGCTACACCTTC.

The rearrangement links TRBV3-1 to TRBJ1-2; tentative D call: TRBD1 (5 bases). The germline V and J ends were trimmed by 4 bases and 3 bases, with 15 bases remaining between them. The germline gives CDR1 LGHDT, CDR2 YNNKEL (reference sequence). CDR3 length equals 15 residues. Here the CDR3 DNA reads TGTGCCAGCAGCCCATTACAAGGGGCCGACTATGGCTACACCTTC. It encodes CASSPLQGADYGYTF.

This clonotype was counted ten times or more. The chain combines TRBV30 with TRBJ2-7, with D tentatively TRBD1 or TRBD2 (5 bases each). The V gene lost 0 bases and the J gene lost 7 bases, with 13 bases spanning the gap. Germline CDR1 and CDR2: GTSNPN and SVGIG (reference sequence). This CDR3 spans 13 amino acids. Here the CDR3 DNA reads TGTGCCTGGAGTGTAAGCAGGGCGGGTGAGCAGTACTTC. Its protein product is CAWSVSRAGEQYF.

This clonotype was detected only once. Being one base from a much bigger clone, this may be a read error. The CDR3 sequence: CASSSGHNMCEQYF. The CDR3 region has the DNA TGTGCCAGCAGTTCGGGACACAATATGTGCGAGCAGTACTTC. The chain recombines TRBV12-3 or TRBV12-4 with TRBJ2-7; maybe TRBD1 (6 bases). The CDR3 is 14 amino acids. Trimming took off 4 bases at V and 6 bases at J, with 16 bases between the two ends.

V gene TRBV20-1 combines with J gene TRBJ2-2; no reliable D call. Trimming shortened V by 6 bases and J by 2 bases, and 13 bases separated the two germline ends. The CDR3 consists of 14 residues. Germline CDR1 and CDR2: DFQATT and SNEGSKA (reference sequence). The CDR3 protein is CSASERINTGELFF. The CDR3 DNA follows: TGCAGTGCCTCAGAACGGATAAACACCGGGGAGCTGTTTTTT.

The CDR3 DNA reads as TGTGCCAGCAGTTATATCACCGTTACAGGGGGCGGGAACACTGAAGCTTTCTTT. It codes for CASSYITVTGGGNTEAFF. The chain joins TRBV28 to TRBJ1-1, with 9 bases identical to TRBD1. The germline CDR1 and CDR2 sequences are MDHEN and SYDVKM. Germline trimming cut 4 bases from V and 1 base from J; bases unmatched to any gene: 13. The CDR3 runs to 18 residues.

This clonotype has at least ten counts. CDR3 in DNA: TGCAGTGCTAAGGGGCAGGGGGCGATTGGCTACACCTTC. Its protein is CSAKGQGAIGYTF. The chain combines TRBV20-1 with TRBJ1-2, with TRBD1 matching 8 bases. Germline CDR1 and CDR2: DFQATT and SNEGSKA (reference sequence). The CDR3 is 13 residues long. The V segment lost 4 bases and the J segment 7 bases; nucleotides outside the gene matches: 8.

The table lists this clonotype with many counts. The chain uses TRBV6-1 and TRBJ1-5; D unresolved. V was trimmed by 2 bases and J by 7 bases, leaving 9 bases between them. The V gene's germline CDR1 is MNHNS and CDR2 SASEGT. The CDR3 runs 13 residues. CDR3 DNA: TGTGCCAGCAGTGAAACGGCGGAGCAGCCCCAGCATTTT. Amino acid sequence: CASSETAEQPQHF.

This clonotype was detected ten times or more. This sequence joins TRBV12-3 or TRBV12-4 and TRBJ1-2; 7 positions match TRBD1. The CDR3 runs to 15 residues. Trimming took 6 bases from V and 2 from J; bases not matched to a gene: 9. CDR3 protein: CASSSGQAPNYGYTF. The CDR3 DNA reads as TGTGCCAGCAGCTCCGGACAGGCCCCCAACTATGGCTACACCTTC.